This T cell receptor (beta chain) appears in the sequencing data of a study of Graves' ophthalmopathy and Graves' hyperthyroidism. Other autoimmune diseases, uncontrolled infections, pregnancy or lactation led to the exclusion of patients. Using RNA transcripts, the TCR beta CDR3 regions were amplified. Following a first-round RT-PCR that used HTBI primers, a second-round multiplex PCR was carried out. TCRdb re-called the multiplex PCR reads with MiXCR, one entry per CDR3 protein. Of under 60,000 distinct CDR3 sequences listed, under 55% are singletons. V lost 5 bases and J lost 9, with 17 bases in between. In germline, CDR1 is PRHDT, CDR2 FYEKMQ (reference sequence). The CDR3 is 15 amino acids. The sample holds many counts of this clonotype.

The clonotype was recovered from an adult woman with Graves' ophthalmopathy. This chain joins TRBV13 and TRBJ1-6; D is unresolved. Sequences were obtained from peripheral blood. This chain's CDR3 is CASSVRTLGGSPLHF. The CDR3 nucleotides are TGTGCCAGCAGCGTACGGACCCTCGGAGGTTCACCCCTCCACTTT.